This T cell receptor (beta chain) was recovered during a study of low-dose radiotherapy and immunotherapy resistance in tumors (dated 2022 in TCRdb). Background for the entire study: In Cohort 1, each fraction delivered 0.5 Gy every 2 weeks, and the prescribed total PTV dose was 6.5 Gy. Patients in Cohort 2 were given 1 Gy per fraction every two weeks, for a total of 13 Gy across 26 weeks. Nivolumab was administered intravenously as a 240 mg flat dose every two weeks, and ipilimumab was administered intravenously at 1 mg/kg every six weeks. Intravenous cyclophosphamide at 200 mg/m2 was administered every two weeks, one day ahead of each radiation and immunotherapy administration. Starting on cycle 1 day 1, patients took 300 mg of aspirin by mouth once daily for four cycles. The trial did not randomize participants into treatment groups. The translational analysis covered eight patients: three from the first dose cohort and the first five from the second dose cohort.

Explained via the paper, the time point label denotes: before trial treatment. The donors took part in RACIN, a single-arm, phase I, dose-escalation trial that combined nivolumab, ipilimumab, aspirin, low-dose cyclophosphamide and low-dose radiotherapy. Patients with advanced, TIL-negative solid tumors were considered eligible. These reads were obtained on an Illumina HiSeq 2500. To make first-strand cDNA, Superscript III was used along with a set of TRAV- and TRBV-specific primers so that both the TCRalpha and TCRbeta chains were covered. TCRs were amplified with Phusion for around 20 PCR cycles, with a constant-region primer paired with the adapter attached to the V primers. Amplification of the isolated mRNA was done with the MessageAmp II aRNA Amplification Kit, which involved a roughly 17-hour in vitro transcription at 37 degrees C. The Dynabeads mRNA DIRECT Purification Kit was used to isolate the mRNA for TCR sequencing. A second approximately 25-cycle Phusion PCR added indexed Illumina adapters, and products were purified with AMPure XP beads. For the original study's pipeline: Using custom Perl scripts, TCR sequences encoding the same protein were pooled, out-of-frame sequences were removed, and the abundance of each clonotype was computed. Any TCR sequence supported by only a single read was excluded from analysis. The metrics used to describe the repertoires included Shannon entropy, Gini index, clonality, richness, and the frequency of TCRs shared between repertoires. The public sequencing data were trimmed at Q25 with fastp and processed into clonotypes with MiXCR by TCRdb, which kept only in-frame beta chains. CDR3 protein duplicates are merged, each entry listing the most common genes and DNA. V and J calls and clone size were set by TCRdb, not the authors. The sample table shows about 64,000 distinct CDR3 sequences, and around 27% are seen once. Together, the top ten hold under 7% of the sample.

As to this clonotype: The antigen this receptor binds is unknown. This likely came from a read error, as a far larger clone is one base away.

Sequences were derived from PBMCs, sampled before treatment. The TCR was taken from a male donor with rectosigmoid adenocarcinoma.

The nucleotide sequence is TGTGCCAGCAGCCTAGTGGGGGACAGATTCTGGGGTGGCTACACCTTC. Its product reads: CASSLVGDRFWGGYTF. The chain uses TRBV5-6 and TRBJ1-2; TRBD1 aligns with 7 central bases. The germline V gene encodes CDR1 SGHDT and CDR2 YYEEEE. From the cysteine through the phenylalanine, the CDR3 covers 16 amino acids. Only the CDR3 DNA is retained, 48 bases long and in frame from the first base. Trimming accounts for 4 bases at V and 7 bases at J, while the number of junction bases matched to no gene is 16.